This TCR beta chain was identified during a study of sequential checkpoint blockade in melanoma. This table comes from immunoSEQ multiplex PCR, and its TCRdb copy is limited to in-frame clones, with some not included. Of about 27,000 clones in the sample, 77% were seen once. Treatment: randomized to nivolumab then ipilimumab (arm A) or the reverse (arm B). Germline V CDR1 and CDR2: KGHSH, LQKENI. There are 14 residues in the CDR3. With 0 bases clipped from V and 7 bases from J, the junction kept 0 bases outside the gene matches. The chain has TRBV18 and TRBJ2-4; 10 bases map to TRBD2. This receptor was taken from a human donor with melanoma. The sample consisted of CD8+ T cells sorted from blood (inferred from file names), taken from a patient given nivolumab and ipilimumab in sequence. This CDR3 is CASSPPGLANIQYF. In DNA, the CDR3 is TGTGCCAGCTCACCACCGGGACTAGCGAACATTCAGTACTTC.